This TCR beta chain originates from a study of early T cells in non-severe SARS-CoV-2 infection. Individual cDNA molecules received unique molecular identifiers during library preparation. TCRdb reprocessed the 5' RACE reads with MiXCR, giving one entry per CDR3 protein. The table has about 55,000 distinct CDR3 sequences, under 7.5% seen once. Deletions cut 4 bases from V and 0 bases from J, with 10 bases between. This CDR3 spans 15 amino acids. This clonotype was counted only a few times. Its cognate antigen is unknown. Whole-study findings and limits: VDJdb-based annotation leaned toward anti-spike CD8 responses and missed private and CD4 specificities.

V and J are TRBV12-3 or TRBV12-4 and TRBJ1-3, with D unclear. Here the sequenced sample was whole blood, taken at baseline. This receptor was obtained from an adult who was a healthcare worker with PCR-confirmed SARS-CoV-2 infection or an uninfected control (not recorded which). The CDR3 region has the DNA TGTGCCAGCAGTTCCCGGGATCTCTCTGGAAACACCATATATTTT. Its translation is CASSSRDLSGNTIYF.